A selection of T cell receptor beta chains follows, all from one sample in a study of T cell changes during pregnancy in multiple sclerosis. TCRdb keeps only in-frame clones here, not all; method: immunoSEQ multiplex PCR. Altogether about 40,000 clones are present, around 90% being singletons, with the ten largest covering about 0.57%. Sequencing used CD4+ T cells from peripheral blood mononuclear cells, obtained before pregnancy. The receptor set was obtained from a female donor with multiple sclerosis, enrolled in a pregnancy study. Each CDR3 is given with its conserved first and last residue. Fields, in order: V gene, J gene, clone size, D gene, CDR3 DNA, CDR3 protein. A D gene is named only where the DNA matches it firmly. Expanded clones are given a class, and other clones once, few, many or no size at all.

TRBV19	TRBJ1-5	once	-	TGTGCCAGTAGTATAGATCACGGGGTCCGGTTAATCCCCCTCCCCCAGCATTTT	CASSIDHGVRLIPLPQHF
TRBV18	TRBJ2-1	-	-	TGTGCCAGCTCACTTCAACTTAACAATGAGCAGTTCTTC	CASSLQLNNEQFF
TRBV7-3	TRBJ1-1	few	-	TGTGCCAGCAGCCGAACAGGGAACACTGAAGCTTTCTTT	CASSRTGNTEAFF
TRBV28	TRBJ1-3	-	TRBD1	TGTGCCAGCAGTTCACCGGGACAGTGGGATTGGGACTCTGGAAACACCATATATTTT	CASSSPGQWDWDSGNTIYF
TRBV5-1	TRBJ1-4	-	TRBD1	TGCGCCAGCAGCTTTGGGACAGTCGAAGAGGGAAAACTGTTTTTT	CASSFGTVEEGKLFF
TRBV28	TRBJ1-4	-	-	TGTGCCAGCAGGCTAGGGGGACGTGAAAAACTGTTTTTT	CASRLGGREKLFF
TRBV5-1	TRBJ2-2	once	TRBD1	TGCGCCAGCAGCTTGGCCACAGGGGCAACGAACACCGGGGAGCTGTTTTTT	CASSLATGATNTGELFF
TRBV11-2	TRBJ1-2	-	-	TGTGCCAGCAGCTCCACAGGCTATGGCTACACCTTC	CASSSTGYGYTF
TRBV6-4	TRBJ1-5	-	-	TGTGCCAGCCGTCAGACTCCCCTTGGCACAAGCAATCAGCCCCAGCATTTT	CASRQTPLGTSNQPQHF
TRBV5-1	TRBJ2-2	-	TRBD1	TGCGCCAGCAGCTCAACAGGGGGCGCAGCCGGGGAGCTGTTTTTT	CASSSTGGAAGELFF
TRBV5-1	TRBJ2-3	-	TRBD2	TGCGCCAGCAAGCTGGGAGCGGGGCTGGCAGATACGCAGTATTTT	CASKLGAGLADTQYF
TRBV10-3	TRBJ2-7	-	-	TGTGCCATCAGTGAGACGGACAGATCTACCTACGAGCAGTACTTC	CAISETDRSTYEQYF
TRBV2	TRBJ2-1	-	TRBD2	TGTGCCAGCAGTTCGACTAGCGGGGGGTCCCCCTACAATGAGCAGTTCTTC	CASSSTSGGSPYNEQFF
TRBV6-1	TRBJ1-2	-	TRBD1	TGTGCCAGCAGGGACAGGGATCGGGACTATGGCTACACCTTC	CASRDRDRDYGYTF
TRBV19	TRBJ2-3	-	TRBD1	TGTGCCAGTAGTCCAGGACAGGGTCGCGGTACGCAGTATTTT	CASSPGQGRGTQYF
TRBV7-9	TRBJ2-1	-	TRBD2	TGTGCCAGCAGCCAACTAGCGGGGGGGGTCGATGAGCAGTTCTTC	CASSQLAGGVDEQFF
TRBV5-1	TRBJ1-2	-	TRBD1	TGCGCCAGCCGACAGGGAGAACTCTATGGCTACACCTTC	CASRQGELYGYTF
TRBV16	TRBJ1-3	-	-	TGTGCCAGCAGCAGGGACTTCACTTTTGGAAACACCATATATTTT	CASSRDFTFGNTIYF
TRBV7-2	TRBJ2-3	once	-	TGTGCCAGCAGCTTAGCCCGACAATCAGATACGCAGTATTTT	CASSLARQSDTQYF
TRBV5-1	TRBJ2-5	-	TRBD1	TGCGCCAGCAGCTTGGGGACAGGGCAAGAGACCCAGTACTTC	CASSLGTGQETQYF
TRBV5-4	TRBJ2-2	-	TRBD1	TGTGCCAGCAGCTGGACAGGGACCACCGGGGAGCTGTTTTTT	CASSWTGTTGELFF
TRBV19	TRBJ1-6	-	TRBD1	TGTGCCAGTAGTATAACAGGGGATAATTCACCCCTCCACTTT	CASSITGDNSPLHF
TRBV2	TRBJ1-4	-	TRBD1	TGTGCCAGCATCCGGGACAGGCTAACTAATGAAAAACTGTTTTTT	CASIRDRLTNEKLFF
TRBV6-5	TRBJ2-7	once	-	TGTGCCACAACCCACGGGGATTTGCAGTACTTC	CATTHGDLQYF
TRBV6-5	TRBJ1-2	-	-	TGTGCCAGCAGTCCTCCGCGAGGGATCGGTGGCTACACCTTC	CASSPPRGIGGYTF
TRBV11-2	TRBJ2-7	-	-	TGTGCCAGCAGCCCTACGAAAAGGACGGGAACCTACGAGCAGTACTTC	CASSPTKRTGTYEQYF
TRBV6-1	TRBJ2-3	-	-	TGTGCCAGCAGTGAAACGTCCTGGCTAGTCGTATTCTCAGATACGCAGTATTTT	CASSETSWLVVFSDTQYF
TRBV5-4	TRBJ2-2	-	TRBD1	TGTGCCAGCAGCAAACAGGGGTCTAACACCGGGGAGCTGTTTTTT	CASSKQGSNTGELFF
TRBV18	TRBJ2-1	-	-	TGTGCCAGCTCACTCGGGGGTAGCTCCTACAATGAGCAGTTCTTC	CASSLGGSSYNEQFF
TRBV2	TRBJ1-4	-	TRBD1	TGTGCCAGCAGTGAAGGGTACAGGGGGGGAAAACTGTTTTTT	CASSEGYRGGKLFF
TRBV21-1	TRBJ1-2	-	-	TGTGCCAGCAGCGAACCAGGGGGGCGTAACTATGGCTACACCTTC	CASSEPGGRNYGYTF
TRBV7-9	TRBJ2-1	-	-	TGTGCCAGCAGCTTAGGTAATACTCCCTACAATGAGCAGTTCTTC	CASSLGNTPYNEQFF
TRBV18	TRBJ2-1	-	-	TGTGCCAGCTCGCCCAGCCGGGACTCATACAATGAGCAGTTCTTC	CASSPSRDSYNEQFF
TRBV4-3	TRBJ1-1	-	TRBD1	TGCGCCAGCAGCCAAGAACGCACAGGGGTTAGAGCTTTCTTT	CASSQERTGVRAFF
TRBV6-1	TRBJ2-7	-	TRBD1	TGTGCCAGCAGTGGGCGGACAGGAGGCTACGAGCAGTACTTC	CASSGRTGGYEQYF
TRBV11-2	TRBJ2-2	-	-	TGTGCCAGCAGCTCCCAGGGGAGGGCCGGGGAGCTGTTTTTT	CASSSQGRAGELFF
TRBV10-3	TRBJ1-2	-	TRBD1	TGTGCCATCAGGCCGGGACAGATCTATGGCTACACCTTC	CAIRPGQIYGYTF
TRBV11-2	TRBJ1-1	-	-	TGTGCCAGCAGCCCCCTGAGGAATGAAGCTTTCTTT	CASSPLRNEAFF
TRBV7-9	TRBJ1-6	-	TRBD1	TGTGCCAGCAGCTTCGACAGGGGGCAAGGTGGATCACCCCTCCACTTT	CASSFDRGQGGSPLHF
TRBV5-1	TRBJ1-4	few	TRBD1	TGCGCCAGCAGCTTGGGAATTTGGGACAGCCTGAATGAAAAACTGTTTTTT	CASSLGIWDSLNEKLFF
TRBV27	TRBJ1-5	-	TRBD1	TGTGCCAGCGGACAGGGATACCTTAGCAATCAGCCCCAGCATTTT	CASGQGYLSNQPQHF
TRBV4-1	TRBJ1-2	-	-	TGCGCCAGCAGCCAAGACTGGGACTTTAACGGCTACACCTTC	CASSQDWDFNGYTF
TRBV28	TRBJ2-6	-	-	TGTGCCAGCAGCCCTAGACAGAGCTCTGGGGCCAACGTCCTGACTTTC	CASSPRQSSGANVLTF
TRBV6-1	TRBJ1-5	few	-	TGTGCCAGCAGGGATCAGGATATCGGCAATCAGCCCCAGCATTTT	CASRDQDIGNQPQHF
TRBV4-1	TRBJ1-5	-	-	TGCGCCAGCAGCCAAGATACGGGGAGGCGGGATCAGCCCCAGCATTTT	CASSQDTGRRDQPQHF
TRBV7-9	TRBJ1-2	-	TRBD1	TGTGCCAGCAGCCCAATTGGGACAGGGGGGCTCGGCTACACCTTC	CASSPIGTGGLGYTF
TRBV29-1	TRBJ2-1	few	TRBD1	TGCAGCGGCCACAGGGGCCCCTACAATGAGCAGTTCTTC	CSGHRGPYNEQFF
TRBV4-3	TRBJ2-2	-	TRBD1	TGCGCCAGCAGCCACCCTCGACAGGGTCAGAACACCGGGGAGCTGTTTTTT	CASSHPRQGQNTGELFF
TRBV30	TRBJ1-1	-	TRBD1	TGTGCCTGGAGGAGGGGACAGGGGGCGTATACTGAAGCTTTCTTT	CAWRRGQGAYTEAFF
TRBV18	TRBJ2-2	medium-sized	-	TGTGCCAGCTCACCACCGAGTACCGGGGAGCTGTTTTTT	CASSPPSTGELFF